Listed below are T cell receptor beta chains from one sample, sequenced in a study of cytomegalovirus exposure and HLA in healthy donors. The table came from immunoSEQ multiplex PCR; TCRdb's copy has only in-frame clones and leaves some out. The sample table sets out some 70,000 clones. Sequencing used PBMCs. The receptors stem from a man aged 35-49 years in good health and CMV-seronegative. Each CDR3 is given with its conserved first and last residue. The order of the fields is D gene, J gene, V gene, CDR3 protein, CDR3 DNA. The D gene is left open where the match is weak.

NA TRBJ2-5 TRBV25-1 CASSTGPWQYF TGTGCCAGCAGCACAGGGCCTTGGCAGTACTTC
TRBD2 TRBJ2-5 TRBV11-2 CASSRTSGSKETQYF TGTGCCAGCAGCAGAACTAGCGGGTCGAAAGAGACCCAGTACTTC
TRBD1 TRBJ2-2 TRBV25-1 CASSGTGATGELFF TGTGCCAGCAGTGGGACAGGGGCCACCGGGGAGCTGTTTTTT
NA TRBJ1-1 TRBV7-2 CASSLSGPEAFF TGTGCCAGCAGCTTATCAGGGCCTGAAGCTTTCTTT
TRBD1 TRBJ2-7 TRBV5-1 CASRLRQGSSYEQYF TGCGCCAGCAGACTGAGACAGGGGAGCTCCTACGAGCAGTACTTC
TRBD1 TRBJ1-5 TRBV15 CATSSHWDSSNQPQHF TGTGCCACCAGCAGCCATTGGGACAGTAGCAATCAGCCCCAGCATTTT
NA TRBJ1-1 TRBV9 CASSALGNPGLNTEAFF TGTGCCAGCAGCGCCCTCGGGAACCCGGGGTTGAACACTGAAGCTTTCTTT
TRBD1 TRBJ2-7 TRBV5-1 CASSFGQGVTYEQYF TGCGCCAGCAGCTTCGGACAGGGGGTAACCTACGAGCAGTACTTC
NA TRBJ1-5 TRBV2 CASSESPGASNQPQHF TGTGCCAGCAGTGAAAGTCCGGGAGCTAGCAATCAGCCCCAGCATTTT
NA TRBJ2-7 TRBV6-6 CASGQGYEQYF TGTGCCAGCGGCCAGGGTTACGAGCAGTACTTC
NA TRBJ2-1 TRBV7-9 CASSLSLQYNEQFF TGTGCCAGCAGCTTATCGCTTCAGTACAATGAGCAGTTCTTC
NA TRBJ1-3 TRBV7-9 CASSFRAGNTIYF TGTGCCAGCAGCTTTCGGGCTGGAAACACCATATATTTT
NA TRBJ2-7 TRBV30 CAWKRGSGSYEQYF TGTGCCTGGAAGCGAGGTAGCGGATCCTACGAGCAGTACTTC
TRBD2 TRBJ2-5 TRBV9 CASSAGTSGAQETQYF TGTGCCAGCAGCGCCGGGACTAGCGGTGCCCAAGAGACCCAGTACTTC
NA TRBJ2-1 TRBV27 CASSSLALDEQFF TGTGCCAGCAGTTCTCTAGCGTTAGATGAGCAGTTCTTC
NA TRBJ2-7 TRBV6-5 CASSRRDSYEQYF TGTGCCAGCAGTCGGCGGGACAGCTACGAGCAGTACTTC
NA TRBJ1-2 TRBV11-2 CASSLAQDYGYTF TGTGCCAGCAGCTTAGCACAGGATTATGGCTACACCTTC
TRBD1 TRBJ2-1 TRBV5-4 CASSFLDRGVMEFF TGTGCCAGCAGCTTTTTAGACAGGGGGGTGATGGAGTTCTTC
NA TRBJ1-6 TRBV4-3 CASSQAGISPLHF TGCGCCAGCAGCCAAGCAGGGATTTCACCCCTCCACTTT
NA TRBJ1-4 TRBV30 CAWSDASGVEKLFF TGTGCCTGGAGTGACGCCTCGGGGGTAGAAAAACTGTTTTTT
TRBD1 TRBJ1-1 TRBV30 CAWGQQGIANTEAFF TGTGCCTGGGGCCAACAGGGGATCGCGAACACTGAAGCTTTCTTT
NA TRBJ1-2 TRBV19 CASSFGEEDGYTF TGTGCCAGTAGTTTCGGGGAGGAGGATGGCTACACCTTC
NA TRBJ2-5 TRBV5-4 CASSRGGMQETQYF TGTGCCAGCAGCCGCGGAGGGATGCAAGAGACCCAGTACTTC
TRBD2 TRBJ2-7 TRBV28 CASTGGGSYEQYF TGTGCCAGCACCGGGGGGGGCTCCTACGAGCAGTACTTC
NA TRBJ1-1 TRBV6-5 CASSYYTGNTEAFF TGTGCCAGCAGTTACTATACAGGAAACACTGAAGCTTTCTTT
TRBD1 TRBJ2-7 TRBV6-1 CASSDLQGRYEQYF TGTGCCAGCAGTGATCTACAGGGGCGCTACGAGCAGTACTTC
TRBD1 TRBJ2-7 TRBV10-3 CAISESIAGQGNYEQYF TGTGCCATCAGTGAGTCGATTGCGGGACAGGGGAACTACGAGCAGTACTTC
NA TRBJ1-1 TRBV4-3 CASSQDVRQGREAFF TGCGCCAGCAGCCAAGATGTGCGGCAGGGCCGGGAAGCTTTCTTT
NA TRBJ2-3 TRBV9 CASSVAESGTDTQYF TGTGCCAGCAGCGTAGCCGAGTCGGGCACAGATACGCAGTATTTT
NA TRBJ1-2 TRBV5-6 CASSADTSSYGYTF TGTGCCAGCAGCGCCGACACTAGTAGCTATGGCTACACCTTC
TRBD2 TRBJ2-7 TRBV4-2 CASSGTSGFYEQYF TGTGCCAGCAGTGGGACTAGCGGGTTCTACGAGCAGTACTTC
TRBD1 TRBJ2-3 TRBV7-9 CASSPLQGATQYF TGTGCCAGCAGCCCTCTCCAGGGGGCGACGCAGTATTTT
NA TRBJ2-2 TRBV13 CASSPTGRSGELFF TGTGCCAGCAGCCCGACAGGGAGGTCCGGGGAGCTGTTTTTT
TRBD2 TRBJ2-1 TRBV7-2 CASSQRDYRNEQFF TGTGCCAGCAGCCAGAGGGACTACCGCAATGAGCAGTTCTTC
NA TRBJ2-2 TRBV19 CASSMQKNTGELFF TGTGCCAGTAGTATGCAGAAGAACACCGGGGAGCTGTTTTTT
TRBD1 TRBJ1-6 TRBV19 CASSRDRGRTNSPLHF TGTGCCAGTAGCCGGGACAGGGGGCGGACAAATTCACCCCTCCACTTT
NA TRBJ2-5 TRBV7-8 CASSLTAVGETQYF TGTGCCAGCAGCTTAACAGCGGTAGGAGAGACCCAGTACTTC
TRBD2 TRBJ2-5 TRBV5-1 CASSSGLAGRAETQYF TGCGCCAGCAGCTCGGGACTAGCGGGGAGGGCGGAGACCCAGTACTTC
NA TRBJ2-1 TRBV30 CAWKLGSYNEQFF TGTGCCTGGAAGCTGGGGAGCTACAATGAGCAGTTCTTC
TRBD1 TRBJ1-5 TRBV19 CASSEDRMGQPQHF TGTGCCAGTAGCGAGGACAGGATGGGTCAGCCCCAGCATTTT
NA TRBJ1-1 TRBV27 CASSFGGLTNTEAFF TGTGCCAGCAGTTTTGGGGGGTTGACGAACACTGAAGCTTTCTTT
NA TRBJ2-7 TRBV27 CASSFTGLTYEQYF TGTGCCAGCAGTTTTACAGGGTTAACCTACGAGCAGTACTTC
TRBD1 TRBJ1-6 TRBV19 CASSIGDRAPLHF TGTGCCAGTAGTATCGGAGACAGGGCGCCCCTCCACTTT
TRBD1 TRBJ1-2 TRBV9 CASSVQGDYGYTF TGTGCCAGCAGCGTGCAGGGGGACTATGGCTACACCTTC
TRBD1 TRBJ1-1 TRBV11-3 CASSPTGGGTEAFF TGTGCCAGCAGCCCTACAGGGGGCGGCACTGAAGCTTTCTTT